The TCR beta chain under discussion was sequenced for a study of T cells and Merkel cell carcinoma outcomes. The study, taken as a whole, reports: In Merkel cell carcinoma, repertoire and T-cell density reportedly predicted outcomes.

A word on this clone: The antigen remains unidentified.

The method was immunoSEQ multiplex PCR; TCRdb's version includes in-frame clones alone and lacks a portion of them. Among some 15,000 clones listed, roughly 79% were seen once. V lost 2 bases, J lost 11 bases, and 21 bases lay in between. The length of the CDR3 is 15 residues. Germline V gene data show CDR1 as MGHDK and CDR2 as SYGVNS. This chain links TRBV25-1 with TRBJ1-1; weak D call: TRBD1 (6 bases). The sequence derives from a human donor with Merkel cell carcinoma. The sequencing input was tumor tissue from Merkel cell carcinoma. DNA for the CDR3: TGTGCCAGCAGTGAAACTGGACACAGGGTTGATGGCGCTTTCTTT. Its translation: CASSETGHRVDGAFF. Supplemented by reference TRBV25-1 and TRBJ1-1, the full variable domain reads EADIYQTPRYLVIGTGKKITLECSQTMGHDKMYWYQQDPGMELHLIHYSYGVNSTEKGDLSSESTVSRIRTEHFPLTLESARPSHTSQYLCASSETGHRVDGAFFGQGTRLTVV.